This TCR beta chain was retrieved from a study of T cells in Graves' hyperthyroidism and ophthalmopathy. Regarding the study as a whole: Most thyroid-expanded clonotypes above 0.001 were also found in blood.

Patients aged 18 to 65 had newly diagnosed hyperthyroidism that had lasted under 2 months. Exclusion of a patient resulted from uncontrolled infection, other autoimmune disease, pregnancy or lactation. The study based diagnoses on clinical symptoms, serum thyroxine and TRAb, thyroid ultrasound and orbital computed tomography. A single count supports this clonotype. Its target is unknown. Researchers amplified the TCR beta CDR3 regions from RNA transcripts. The HTBI primer set served for first-round RT-PCR of the TCR CDR3. TCRdb processed the multiplex PCR reads anew with MiXCR; each CDR3 protein has one entry. The sample contains about 480,000 distinct CDR3 sequences, about 15% of which appear only once. The TCR sequence derives from a woman aged 18-29 years with Graves' hyperthyroidism. Sequenced: blood.

CDR3 sequence: CASSVDGEGYTF. The CDR3 DNA sequence: TGTGCCAGCAGCGTAGACGGGGAGGGCTACACCTTC. This chain uses TRBV9 with TRBJ1-2; D gene unclear. Deletions cut 0 bases from V and 8 bases from J, with 8 bases between. Per germline, CDR1 SGDLS and CDR2 YYNGEE. This CDR3 is built from 12 residues.